This note documents a single TCR beta chain sequence. What it recognizes is unknown. The CDR3 contains 16 residues. Losses at the gene ends were 4 bases for V and 4 bases for J; bases not matched to a gene: 12. Germline V gene lookup returns CDR1 SQVTM and CDR2 ANQGSEA. The sample belongs to a study of CD8 T cells in Susac syndrome. Roughly 0.5 to 1 ug RNA was reverse transcribed with random hexamers. Multiplex immunoSEQ PCR targeted 54 Vbeta and 13 Jbeta TCR beta segments. In TCRdb, the immunoSEQ multiplex PCR reads were re-called with MiXCR into one record per CDR3 protein. The repertoire includes 150,000 to 200,000 distinct CDR3 sequences, around 96% of them detected once, and around 0.16% sits in the top ten. CD8+ and CD4+ T cells from blood underwent TCR beta sequencing, which was carried out in a high-throughput format. The TEMRA cells underwent FACS enrichment, while the CD8+ and CD4+ T cells underwent negative isolation.

Study conclusions and caveats: TCR sequencing and HLA analysis covered a relatively small number of individuals.

The specimen sequenced was CD8+ T cells from PBMCs. This chain uses TRBV29-1 with TRBJ2-3; the match to TRBD2 covers 9 bases. The receptor was isolated from a human donor with multiple sclerosis. The CDR3, as DNA: TGCAGCGTTGTCGCATTAGCGGGAGATCTCGCAGATACGCAGTATTTT. Encoded protein: CSVVALAGDLADTQYF.